The 23 T cell receptor beta chains below were found in one sample sequenced in a study of naive and memory T cell subsets. Sample treatment: skin biopsy from PPD injection site in Mantoux-positive individual. Reverse transcription used DNase-treated unsorted total RNA, aiming for about 1 to 1000 ng. Blood and skin TCR RNA was reverse transcribed with alpha and beta constant primers. TCRdb called the UMI-ligation and nested PCR reads again in MiXCR, with one record for every CDR3 protein. The table has about 18,000 distinct CDR3 sequences, approximately 9.6% seen once. Specimen: skin, collected from a tuberculin skin test site. Receptor source: an adult in good health.

The chain links TRBV5-5 to TRBJ2-4; 7 bases agree with TRBD1. This CDR3 contains 19 residues. From germline, CDR1 is SGHKS and CDR2 YYEKEE (reference sequence). V trimming: 3 bases; J trimming: 0 bases; junction bases outside the gene matches: 15. For the CDR3, the DNA is TGTGCCAGCAGCTCTATCTCATCGACAGGGTTTCTAGCCAAAAACATTCAGTACTTC. It codes for CASSSISSTGFLAKNIQYF.

This clonotype showed up many times. The chain employs TRBV29-1 and TRBJ2-3; 9 nucleotides agree with TRBD1. CDR1 and CDR2 (germline): SQVTM, ANQGSEA. The CDR3 runs 13 residues. With 5 bases clipped from V and 5 bases from J, the junction kept 5 bases outside the gene matches. The DNA for the CDR3 is TGCAGCGTTCAACAGGGGGCAGAAGATACGCAGTATTTT. The encoded protein is CSVQQGAEDTQYF.

This clonotype was found many times. The chain carries TRBV12-3 or TRBV12-4 and TRBJ2-7, with TRBD2 as a possible D gene (5 bases). The CDR3 length is 14 residues. V lost 0 bases to trimming and J lost 0 bases, with 6 bases between them. In DNA, the CDR3 is TGTGCCAGCAGTTTAGCCGGGGTCTCCTACGAGCAGTACTTC. It specifies CASSLAGVSYEQYF.

This clonotype was observed a few times. This sequence joins TRBV6-6 and TRBJ2-2, with TRBD2 matching 8 bases. J gave up 5 bases and V 8 bases, and 1 base lay outside the gene matches. Germline V gene sequence: CDR1 MNHNY, CDR2 SVGAGI (reference sequence). This CDR3 has 12 residues. The CDR3: CASREGTGELFF. CDR3 nucleotides: TGTGCCAGCCGGGAGGGAACCGGGGAGCTGTTTTTT.

This clonotype was counted only a few times. This chain connects TRBV29-1 to TRBJ2-3; the D gene could be TRBD1 or TRBD2 (6 bases each). The V end was cut by 3 bases, the J end by 6 bases, with 10 bases between. This CDR3 is 12 amino acids long. Germline CDR1 and CDR2: SQVTM and ANQGSEA. The CDR3 coding sequence is TGCAGCGTTGAGGAGGGGGGCGATACGCAGTATTTT. It codes for CSVEEGGDTQYF.

This rearrangement joins TRBV7-3 to TRBJ1-6, with 8 bases that match TRBD1. The CDR3 has 14 amino acids. V shed 6 bases and J 9 bases; nucleotides not matched to a gene: 7. CDR1 is SGHTA and CDR2 is FQGTGA in the germline V gene. CDR3 DNA sequence: TGTGCCAGCAGTCCGACAGGGGTTGGTTCACCCCTCCACTTT. Protein: CASSPTGVGSPLHF.

This clonotype occurred a few times. The chain employs TRBV20-1 and TRBJ1-3, with D possibly TRBD1 on 6 matching bases. Germline V gene lookup returns CDR1 DFQATT and CDR2 SNEGSKA (reference sequence). The CDR3 contains 15 residues. V shed 6 bases and J shed 3 bases, with 18 bases lying between them. DNA of the CDR3: TGCAGTGCCGACGTGGGGGGCTCAAGTGGAAACACCATATATTTT. Translated, it gives CSADVGGSSGNTIYF.

In this sample, this clonotype turned up many times. The chain combines TRBV15 with TRBJ2-6; D is possibly TRBD1 (6 bases). In germline, CDR1 is LNHNV, CDR2 YYDKDF (reference sequence). Between the trimmed V and J ends, which lost 4 bases and 2 bases, there was a span of 12 bases. CDR3 length: 16 amino acids. The CDR3 region is CATSKNRDTGANVLTF. The CDR3 DNA reads TGTGCCACCAGCAAAAACCGGGACACTGGGGCCAACGTCCTGACTTTC.

This clonotype was seen more than once but under ten times. The chain is built from TRBV11-2 and TRBJ1-4; D gene uncertain. This CDR3 contains 11 residues. Trimming shortened V by 1 base and J by 10 bases, and 4 bases separated the two germline ends. Germline values: CDR1 SGHAT, CDR2 FQNNGV. The CDR3 DNA is TGTGCCAGCAGCTTAGGTGGAAAACTGTTTTTT. This sequence encodes CASSLGGKLFF.

There are a few counts of this clonotype. V usage is TRBV27 and J usage is TRBJ2-1; D not certain. The CDR3 loop spans 15 amino acids. CDR1 and CDR2 (germline): MNHEY, SMNVEV (reference sequence). Trimming removed 3 bases from V and 0 bases from J, with 9 bases in between. Here the CDR3 DNA reads TGTGCCAGCAGTTTGGTACCAAGCTCCTACAATGAGCAGTTCTTC. This codes for CASSLVPSSYNEQFF.

This clonotype was found many times. The V gene is TRBV2, the J gene TRBJ2-6; D is perhaps TRBD1 (6 bases). The germline CDR1 and CDR2 sequences are SNHLY and FYNNEI. This CDR3 is 16 amino acids long. The ends were cut back, 8 bases at V and 0 bases at J, with 14 bases in the middle. The CDR3 DNA follows: TGTGCCAGCGGCAGGGGTCGGATCTCTGGGGCCAACGTCCTGACTTTC. It codes for CASGRGRISGANVLTF.

A remark on this clonotype: This may be a read error: a much more frequent sequence differs by one nucleotide. This sequence joins TRBV5-1 and TRBJ2-2; 8 bases align to TRBD2. This CDR3 is 15 amino acids long. V shed 4 bases and J 4 bases; nucleotides not matched to a gene: 6. Germline CDR1 reads SGHRS; CDR2 reads YFSETQ. The CDR3 is CASSGISGATGELFF. CDR3 DNA sequence: TGCGCCAGCAGCGGGATTAGCGGGGCCACCGGGGAGCTGTTTTTT.

By its share, this clonotype is medium-sized (0.01 to 0.1%). The genes are TRBV7-2 and TRBJ2-7; 7 nucleotides line up with TRBD1. In germline, CDR1 is SGHTA, CDR2 FQGNSA. The CDR3 runs to 16 residues. V shed 6 bases and J 9 bases; nucleotides not matched to a gene: 20. CDR3 sequence (DNA): TGTGCCAGCAGTCGACCTGGGACAGCGACGGCCTTGGGGCAGTACTTC. Translating it yields CASSRPGTATALGQYF.

By share, this clonotype ranks as medium-sized (0.01 to 0.1%). This chain uses TRBV7-2 with TRBJ2-3; tentatively, D is TRBD2 (6 bases). Germline CDR1 and CDR2: SGHTA and FQGNSA. The CDR3 loop spans 12 amino acids. V was pared by 5 bases and J by 6 bases, with 9 bases between. In DNA, the CDR3 is TGTGCCAGCAGCCACGGGAGTGATACGCAGTATTTT. It codes for CASSHGSDTQYF.

This clonotype rates as medium-sized (0.01 to 0.1%). The genes are TRBV4-1 and TRBJ2-3, with TRBD2 matching 9 bases. Trimming removed 1 base from V and 2 bases from J; junction bases left unmatched: 4. The CDR3 covers 16 residues. Germline V lookup: CDR1 MGHRA, CDR2 YSYEKL. The CDR3 sequence: CASSQGVAGATDTQYF. CDR3 sequence (DNA): TGCGCCAGCAGCCAAGGGGTAGCGGGGGCCACAGATACGCAGTATTTT.

The table lists this clonotype with many counts. V gene TRBV18 combines with J gene TRBJ1-6; D may be TRBD1 (6 bases). Germline V CDR1 and CDR2: KGHSH, LQKENI. The CDR3 is made up of 14 amino acids. Deletions cut 3 bases from V and 10 bases from J, with 13 bases between. The CDR3 nucleotides read TGTGCCAGCTCACCCGGACAGATCGGCTCACCCCTCCACTTT. It codes for CASSPGQIGSPLHF.

The rearrangement links TRBV6-2 or TRBV6-3 to TRBJ2-1; D is ambiguous. CDR1 MNHEY and CDR2 SVGEGT come from the germline V gene. This CDR3 spans 13 amino acids. The V end was cut by 1 base, the J end by 9 bases, with 10 bases between. In DNA, the CDR3 is TGTGCCAGCAGTTACTTGGGATTAGGTGAGCAGTTCTTC. Translation gives CASSYLGLGEQFF.

This clonotype was counted many times. The chain employs TRBV12-3 or TRBV12-4 and TRBJ2-1; 8 bases are shared with TRBD1. The V gene end was trimmed by 7 bases and the J gene end by 5 bases; junction bases not matched to a gene: 4. The CDR3 is 13 residues long. CDR3 DNA sequence: TGTGCCAGCAACACGGACAGGGACAATGAGCAGTTCTTC. This sequence encodes CASNTDRDNEQFF.

This clonotype was counted at least ten times. The chain employs TRBV7-9 and TRBJ2-4, with 8 bases matching TRBD2. Trimming removed 0 bases from V and 6 bases from J; junction bases left unmatched: 4. The germline V gene has CDR1 SEHNR and CDR2 FQNEAQ (reference sequence). The CDR3 length is 15 residues. CDR3 coding DNA: TGTGCCAGCAGCTTAGCTATAAGCGGGGGAAACATTCAGTACTTC. This sequence encodes CASSLAISGGNIQYF.

This clonotype was seen ten or more times. The rearrangement uses TRBV4-3 and TRBJ2-1, with 9 bases identical to TRBD1. The CDR3 runs to 14 residues. In germline, CDR1 is LGHNA, CDR2 YSLEER. With V trimmed by 3 bases and J by 11 bases, 8 bases remained unmatched. The CDR3 DNA reads as TGCGCCAGCAGCCAGGCGGGACAGGGAGGAAAGCAGTTCTTC. Protein product: CASSQAGQGGKQFF.

The rearrangement joins TRBV5-1 to TRBJ2-1, with D perhaps TRBD1 or TRBD2 (5 bases each). Trimming took off 4 bases at V and 5 bases at J, with 19 bases between the two ends. This CDR3 comprises 16 residues. Per germline, CDR1 SGHRS and CDR2 YFSETQ. CDR3 nucleotides: TGCGCCAGCAGCGAGGGACGACTCTCATTAGACAATGAGCAGTTCTTC. Translating it yields CASSEGRLSLDNEQFF.

The chain employs TRBV4-3 and TRBJ2-7; no reliable D call. The germline gives CDR1 LGHNA, CDR2 YSLEER. CDR3 length equals 14 residues. The V end lost 2 bases, the J end lost 6 bases, and 14 bases lay between the germline ends. CDR3 protein: CASSQSPALTEQYF. DNA for the CDR3: TGCGCCAGCAGCCAATCCCCCGCCCTAACCGAGCAGTACTTC.

Many counts were recorded for this clonotype. The V call is TRBV20-1, the J call TRBJ2-5, with unresolved D. CDR1 DFQATT and CDR2 SNEGSKA come from the germline V gene (reference sequence). CDR3 length equals 14 residues. The ends were cut back, 3 bases at V and 1 base at J, with 12 bases in the middle. The CDR3 protein is CSASFPRSQETQYF. Here the CDR3 DNA reads TGCAGTGCTAGTTTCCCGCGGAGCCAAGAGACCCAGTACTTC.